The rows below give T cell receptor beta chains drawn from one sample of a study of graft-versus-host responses after intestinal transplantation. For these TCRs, the target antigens are not known. TCRdb's copy holds only in-frame clones and misses some; the assay was immunoSEQ multiplex PCR. The table lists 95,000 to 110,000 clones, roughly 93% of them singletons. Sample: unstimulated CD8+ T cells sorted from spleen or lymph node cells, taken before intestinal transplant. Receptors were obtained from a human donor who received an intestinal transplant. CDR3s leave out the opening cysteine and the closing phenylalanine or tryptophan. Fields, in order: J gene, V gene, CDR3 protein.

>TRBJ2-1|TRBV7-8
ASSPGGWSEQF
>TRBJ2-7|TRBV13
ASSFIGSYEQY
>TRBJ2-1|TRBV16
ASSQPDRVGEQF
>TRBJ2-6|TRBV14
ASSQERTRAGGANVLT
>TRBJ1-1|TRBV19
ASSNVGREAEAF
>TRBJ1-3|TRBV9
ASSVGSSGNTIY
>TRBJ2-7|TRBV6-4
ASSELHRGAPYEQY
>TRBJ2-3|TRBV29-1
SVEVMDRERDTQY
>TRBJ2-5|TRBV5-1
ASSLWTSGSQETQY
>TRBJ2-2|TRBV13
ASKQTGPGELF
>TRBJ1-5|TRBV15
ATSRGVGELFENQPQH
>TRBJ2-1|TRBV13
ASSRRRVDNEQF
>TRBJ2-7|TRBV11-2
ASSFWSAGETYEQY
>TRBJ2-7|TRBV27
ASSSDRVLYEQY
>TRBJ1-1|TRBV6-1
ASRPRPYKDTEAF
>TRBJ1-2|TRBV6-5
ASSYSSTVYGYT
>TRBJ1-1|TRBV4-1
ASSQVPDEAF
>TRBJ2-7|TRBV29-1
SVPGQGFYEQY
>TRBJ2-1|TRBV27
ASTGQGTNEQF
>TRBJ2-7|TRBV6-5
ASSYSTGGEQY
>TRBJ2-2|TRBV6-5
ASRPRTSSTGELF
>TRBJ2-1|TRBV2
ASSRITTNIQENEQF